These 25 T cell receptor beta chains share one sample of origin, sequenced in a study of lymphopenia after photon versus proton radiotherapy. TCRdb's copy holds only in-frame clones and misses some; the assay was immunoSEQ multiplex PCR. The data hold roughly 57,000 clones, with around 82% observed a single time. The sequencing here drew on peripheral blood, taken from a patient treated with photon-based radiotherapy. These receptors were obtained from a man aged 45-65 years with gastric cancer.

CDR3 sequence reads: CASSIELNTEAFF. The DNA for the CDR3 is TGTGCCAGTAGTATTGAGCTGAACACTGAAGCTTTCTTT. The V call is TRBV19, the J call TRBJ1-1; no firm D call. Trimming pared 3 bases from V and 0 bases from J, leaving 5 bases between. The germline gives CDR1 LNHDA, CDR2 SQIVND (reference sequence). This CDR3 is 13 amino acids long. The full variable domain, with the rest looked up from reference TRBV19 and TRBJ1-1, is DGGITQSPKYLFRKEGQNVTLSCEQNLNHDAMYWYRQDPGQGLRLIYYSQIVNDFQKGDIAEGYSVSREKKESFPLTVTSAQKNPTAFYLCASSIELNTEAFFGQGTRLTVV.

This clone appeared a single time. Here the CDR3 reads CASGLGPSGSYEQYF. DNA for the CDR3: TGTGCTAGTGGTTTGGGTCCTAGCGGGAGTTACGAGCAGTACTTC. The rearrangement uses TRBV12-5 and TRBJ2-7, with 10 nucleotides matching TRBD2. J lost 4 bases, V lost 1 base, and 4 bases had no gene match. The CDR3 has 15 residues. Looked up from germline, CDR1 is LGHNT and CDR2 is FRNRAP. The full variable domain, completed using reference TRBV12-5 and TRBJ2-7, is DARVTQTPRHKVTEMGQEVTMRCQPILGHNTVFWYRQTMMQGLELLAYFRNRAPLDDSGMPKDRFSAEMPDATLATLKIQPSEPRDSAVYFCASGLGPSGSYEQYFGPGTRLTVT.

CDR3 in amino acids: CASSRVAGSSYEQYF. CDR3 nucleotide sequence: TGTGCCAGCAGCCGAGTAGCGGGGAGCTCCTACGAGCAGTACTTC. The chain links TRBV7-2 to TRBJ2-7; TRBD2 matches at 8 bases. V lost 5 bases to trimming and J lost 0 bases; unmatched junction nucleotides: 6. The CDR3 has 15 residues. The germline V gene encodes CDR1 SGHTA and CDR2 FQGNSA.

Here the CDR3 DNA reads TGTGCTAGTGGTTTGGGGACAGCAAATGAAAAACTGTTTTTT. This gives the protein CASGLGTANEKLFF. The chain is built from TRBV12-5 and TRBJ1-4; D perhaps matches TRBD1 (6 bases). V was trimmed by 1 base and J by 5 bases, leaving 8 bases between them. Germline V gives CDR1 LGHNT, CDR2 FRNRAP. The CDR3 runs to 14 residues.

The gene calls are TRBV7-9 and TRBJ2-5; 10 positions agree with TRBD2. The V gene end was trimmed by 7 bases and the J gene end by 5 bases; junction bases not matched to a gene: 10. There are 15 residues in the CDR3. Germline CDR1 SEHNR, CDR2 FQNEAQ (reference sequence). CDR3 coding DNA: TGTGCCAGCACGGGTGGGCTAGCGGGAGTGGAGACCCAGTACTTC. Protein product: CASTGGLAGVETQYF.

This chain uses TRBV5-1 with TRBJ2-3; D not certain. This CDR3 region has 13 residues. The germline CDR1 and CDR2 sequences are SGHRS and YFSETQ. Trimming pared 4 bases from V and 3 bases from J, leaving 9 bases between. The CDR3 protein is CASSGARTDTQYF. CDR3 DNA sequence: TGCGCCAGCAGCGGAGCCAGAACAGATACGCAGTATTTT. Combining the CDR3 with reference TRBV5-1 and TRBJ2-3 gives the whole variable domain KAGVTQTPRYLIKTRGQQVTLSCSPISGHRSVSWYQQTPGQGLQFLFEYFSETQRNKGNFPGRFSGRQFSNSRSEMNVSTLELGDSALYLCASSGARTDTQYFGPGTRLTVL.

The chain employs TRBV28 and TRBJ2-7, with D maybe TRBD1 (6 bases). The germline V and J ends were trimmed by 6 bases and 2 bases, with 17 bases remaining between them. The CDR3 consists of 15 residues. CDR1 MDHEN and CDR2 SYDVKM come from the germline V gene. This chain's CDR3 is CASRQDRITTYEQYF. The CDR3, as DNA: TGTGCCAGCAGACAAGACAGGATCACCACCTACGAGCAGTACTTC.

The chain carries TRBV5-1 and TRBJ2-3; D remains unclear. V was cut by 4 bases and J by 1 base, with 22 bases left in between. Germline V CDR1 and CDR2: SGHRS, YFSETQ. The CDR3 is 18 amino acids. CDR3 sequence (DNA): TGCGCCAGCAGCCCAGACTTTCTTGGGCTAGGAGGCACAGATACGCAGTATTTT. Translating it yields CASSPDFLGLGGTDTQYF. Looking up the rest from reference TRBV5-1 and TRBJ2-3 gives the full variable domain: KAGVTQTPRYLIKTRGQQVTLSCSPISGHRSVSWYQQTPGQGLQFLFEYFSETQRNKGNFPGRFSGRQFSNSRSEMNVSTLELGDSALYLCASSPDFLGLGGTDTQYFGPGTRLTVL.

This chain uses TRBV6-5 with TRBJ1-2; the D is unclear. The CDR3 loop spans 12 amino acids. Germline V lookup: CDR1 MNHEY, CDR2 SVGAGI. Between the trimmed V and J ends, which lost 5 bases and 5 bases, there was a span of 9 bases. Here the CDR3 reads CASSNTGYGYTF. The CDR3 region has the DNA TGTGCCAGCAGTAACACCGGGTATGGCTACACCTTC.

The chain joins TRBV18 to TRBJ2-2, with D perhaps assigned TRBD1 or TRBD2 (5 bases each). Germline V lookup: CDR1 KGHSH, CDR2 LQKENI. With 4 bases removed from V and 1 base from J, the gap between germline ends came to 13 bases. The CDR3 has 16 residues. The DNA of the CDR3 is TGTGCCAGCTCACTCCAGGGACCTGGGAACACCGGGGAGCTGTTTTTT. Translating gives CASSLQGPGNTGELFF.

This clone was counted once. This chain uses TRBV21-1 with TRBJ1-5. TRBV21-1 is assigned pseudogene status. This CDR3 contains 16 residues. The CDR3 here is CASSKVGTTTHQPQHF. In DNA, the CDR3 is TGTGCCAGCAGCAAGGTAGGGACCACGACACATCAGCCCCAGCATTTT.

This clone has just a few counts. The chain is built from TRBV14 and TRBJ2-7; no reliable D call. The CDR3 runs to 16 residues. V lost 1 base and J lost 1, with 14 bases in between. Germline V gives CDR1 SGHDN, CDR2 FVKESK. The CDR3 is CASSQVNWALSYEQYF. In nucleotides, the CDR3 is TGTGCCAGCAGCCAAGTTAACTGGGCCTTATCCTACGAGCAGTACTTC.

The chain is built from TRBV5-4 and TRBJ2-7; maybe TRBD1 (6 bases). CDR1 is SGHNT and CDR2 is YYREEE in the germline V gene (reference sequence). Trimming pared 0 bases from V and 1 base from J, leaving 8 bases between. The CDR3 length is 14 residues. The CDR3, as DNA: TGTGCCAGCAGCTTGGGGACAGCGTCCTACGAGCAGTACTTC. This sequence encodes CASSLGTASYEQYF.

This clone occurred a few times. The J gene is TRBJ2-7, the V gene TRBV11-2; perhaps TRBD2 as D (6 bases). The V and J ends lost 5 bases and 0 bases respectively, with 8 bases between them. The CDR3 contains 13 residues. Germline CDR1 SGHAT, CDR2 FQNNGV. CDR3 protein: CASSRTNSYEQYF. Here the CDR3 DNA reads TGTGCCAGCAGCCGGACTAACTCCTACGAGCAGTACTTC.

V and J are TRBV7-6 and TRBJ2-1, with TRBD1 identical over 9 bases. The germline gives CDR1 SGHVS, CDR2 FNYEAQ. After removal of 5 bases from V and 5 bases from J, the junction contained 4 bases not matched to a gene. The CDR3 spans 14 residues. The CDR3 protein is CASSITGGNNEQFF. The CDR3 DNA reads TGTGCCAGCAGCATAACAGGGGGCAACAATGAGCAGTTCTTC.

The chain combines TRBV19 with TRBJ2-5; TRBD1 might be the D (8 bases). Germline assignment: CDR1 LNHDA and CDR2 SQIVND (reference sequence). The CDR3 has 14 amino acids. Trimming removed 9 bases at V and 5 bases at J, with 19 bases between. CDR3 nucleotides: TGTGCCAGCACCCCAGGGGGCGGGAGTGAGACCCAGTACTTC. This encodes CASTPGGGSETQYF.

The chain links TRBV4-2 to TRBJ1-2; 7 nucleotides agree with TRBD1. V dropped 0 bases and J dropped 5; count of bases not matched to a gene: 6. Germline loops: CDR1 LGHNA, CDR2 YNFKEQ. The length of the CDR3 is 15 residues. The CDR3 nucleotides read TGTGCCAGCAGCCAAGACGGGGACAGAGGGTATGGCTACACCTTC. As protein: CASSQDGDRGYGYTF.

This clone turned up a few times. The V and J genes are TRBV6-5 and TRBJ2-7, with D perhaps matching TRBD2 (6 bases). The CDR3 has 13 residues. Trimming pared 7 bases from V and 8 bases from J, leaving 18 bases between. Germline loops: CDR1 MNHEY, CDR2 SVGAGI. CDR3 sequence (DNA): TGTGCCAGCACCTCCTCCTGGGGGGATCAGCAGTACTTC. It encodes CASTSSWGDQQYF.

The chain uses TRBV27 and TRBJ2-6; TRBD1 aligns across 10 bases. CDR1 MNHEY and CDR2 SMNVEV come from the germline V gene (reference sequence). V trimming: 0 bases; J trimming: 0 bases; junction bases outside the gene matches: 8. The CDR3 totals 20 residues. DNA for the CDR3: TGTGCCAGCAGTTTATCCCGTGGGACAGGGGAATTCTCTGGGGCCAACGTCCTGACTTTC. Translation gives CASSLSRGTGEFSGANVLTF.

This clone turned up a few times. The rearrangement links TRBV20-1 to TRBJ1-1, with D possibly TRBD1 on 5 matching bases. Germline-derived CDR1 and CDR2 are DFQATT and SNEGSKA (reference sequence). Deletions cut 5 bases from V and 6 bases from J, with 10 bases between. This CDR3 has 11 residues. CDR3: CSAGGGPEAFF. DNA of the CDR3: TGCAGTGCTGGGGGTGGTCCTGAAGCTTTCTTT.

The V gene is TRBV30, the J gene TRBJ2-4; D is unresolved. The CDR3 contains 14 residues. V shed 1 base and J shed 7 bases, with 14 bases lying between them. The germline gives CDR1 GTSNPN, CDR2 SVGIG (reference sequence). The CDR3 protein is CAWSEGHQGNIQYF. CDR3 nucleotides: TGTGCCTGGAGTGAAGGCCACCAAGGGAACATTCAGTACTTC.

This chain links TRBV6-5 with TRBJ2-2, with 7 positions matching TRBD2. This CDR3 comprises 14 residues. Germline CDR1 MNHEY, CDR2 SVGAGI. With V trimmed by 7 bases and J by 6 bases, 8 bases remained unmatched. The CDR3: CASKFLADSGELFF. The CDR3 nucleotides read TGTGCCAGCAAGTTTCTAGCGGACTCCGGGGAGCTGTTTTTT.

The V gene is TRBV7-8, the J gene TRBJ2-7, with 9 nucleotides matching TRBD2. The germline CDR1 and CDR2 sequences are SGHVS and FQNEAQ. The CDR3 totals 15 residues. After removal of 1 base from V and 4 bases from J, the junction contained 5 bases not matched to a gene. The CDR3 DNA reads TGTGCCAGCAGCTTAGGCGCTAGCGGGAATTACGAGCAGTACTTC. Encoded protein: CASSLGASGNYEQYF. The full variable domain, its missing parts supplied by reference TRBV7-8 and TRBJ2-7, is GAGVSQSPRYKVAKRGQDVALRCDPISGHVSLFWYQQALGQGPEFLTYFQNEAQLDKSGLPSDRFFAERPEGSVSTLKIQRTQQEDSAVYLCASSLGASGNYEQYFGPGTRLTVT.

This chain uses TRBV5-1 with TRBJ2-3; the D is unclear. In germline, CDR1 is SGHRS, CDR2 YFSETQ. Deletions cut 5 bases from V and 2 bases from J, with 3 bases between. The CDR3 is made up of 11 amino acids. The CDR3 DNA sequence: TGCGCCAGCAGAGTCACAGATACGCAGTATTTT. This translates into CASRVTDTQYF.

This clone was found a few times. The chain has TRBV11-2 and TRBJ2-7, with D perhaps matching TRBD1 or TRBD2 (5 bases each). Per the germline V gene, CDR1 is SGHAT and CDR2 is FQNNGV. Trimming shortened V by 6 bases and J by 6 bases, and 12 bases separated the two germline ends. The CDR3 has 12 residues. The CDR3 protein is CASRGRGPEQYF. CDR3 nucleotides: TGTGCCAGCAGGGGACGAGGGCCCGAGCAGTACTTC.